This T cell receptor beta chain was documented in a study of T-cell memory formation after mild COVID-19. From the 5' RACE reads, TCRdb called clonotypes with MiXCR, one entry per CDR3 protein. The sample includes about 340,000 distinct CDR3 sequences, around 15% of them seen just once. This sequence originates from a man younger than 30 who had mild COVID-19 (a few samples of this study predate the infection). Cell type and time point are not known. Sequences were obtained from PBMCs or a T cell subset sorted from them (not recorded which).

CDR3 coding DNA: TGTGCCAGCAGCTCTGTCCTCCAAAGGCCAGCAGATACGCAGTATTTT. It codes for CASSSVLQRPADTQYF. The V call is TRBV7-9, the J call TRBJ2-3; D gene ambiguous. The CDR3 contains 16 residues. CDR1 is SEHNR, CDR2 FQNEAQ, per germline (reference sequence). Trimming shortened V by 4 bases and J by 4 bases, and 18 bases separated the two germline ends.